This T cell receptor (beta chain) was recorded in a study of blood T cells in healthy people across ages. Findings and caveats of the study: No conclusive comparison of naive versus antigen-experienced cells was possible with unsorted PBMCs. Donors of long life had a larger count of naive CD4+ cells and greater diversity than aged donors.

A sample-barcoded 5' primer and a J-beta primer mix were used in a second PCR of roughly 6 to 11 cycles. Template switching added a 12-random-nucleotide identifier to every cDNA molecule. TCRdb recomputed calls from the 5' RACE reads with MiXCR, one row per CDR3 protein. The data show about 640,000 distinct CDR3 sequences, with less than 35% seen just once and around 16% held by the top ten. About this clonotype: The antigen is undetermined.

Each donor supplied ten milliliters of peripheral blood. The specimen sequenced was blood. The TCR was taken from a woman older than 75 in good health.

The CDR3 region has the DNA TGTGCCTGGACCCTCGGAGAGATGACCCAAGAGACCCAGTACTTC. Translating it yields CAWTLGEMTQETQYF. V and J are TRBV30 and TRBJ2-7; no definite D call. The DNA end is more similar to TRBJ2-5, so the J call may be wrong. The CDR3 contains 15 residues. Germline values: CDR1 GTSNPN, CDR2 SVGIG (reference sequence).